The 13 T cell receptor beta chains presented below share a single source sample, sequenced in a study of shared clonotypes between healthy human individuals. TCRdb keeps only in-frame clones here, not all; method: immunoSEQ multiplex PCR. The data contain 2 million to 2.5 million clones, under 97% of them seen just once; the ten biggest clones take up around 0.13%. The source material was naive CD4+ T cells sorted from blood. Sample subset: CD45RA+ positively selected. All receptors derive from a man aged 18 to 29 in good health.

This chain uses TRBV5-1 with TRBJ2-1, with D perhaps TRBD1 or TRBD2 (5 bases each). This CDR3 contains 14 residues. The V end lost 2 bases, the J end lost 4 bases, and 10 bases lay between the germline ends. CDR1 is SGHRS, CDR2 YFSETQ, per germline. The CDR3 reads CASSFRDQYNEQFF. The CDR3 nucleotides read TGCGCCAGCAGCTTCCGGGACCAGTACAATGAGCAGTTCTTC.

The chain carries TRBV4-3 and TRBJ2-3; TRBD1 might be the D (6 bases). Trimming took off 3 bases at V and 4 bases at J, with 17 bases between the two ends. CDR3 length: 16 residues. Germline assignment: CDR1 LGHNA and CDR2 YSLEER. The chain's CDR3 is CASSQLWGTPPDTQYF. The DNA of the CDR3 is TGCGCCAGCAGCCAGCTATGGGGGACACCGCCAGATACGCAGTATTTT.

V usage is TRBV7-2 and J usage is TRBJ1-2; 9 positions match TRBD1. J was trimmed by 2 bases and V by 4 bases; bases with no gene match: 2. The germline gives CDR1 SGHTA, CDR2 FQGNSA. The CDR3 consists of 14 residues. CDR3 in amino acids: CASSWDRVNYGYTF. DNA of the CDR3: TGTGCCAGCAGCTGGGACAGGGTAAACTATGGCTACACCTTC.

This chain joins TRBV5-1 and TRBJ2-5; 8 bases fit TRBD2. The V gene end was trimmed by 5 bases and the J gene end by 4 bases; junction bases not matched to a gene: 10. The CDR3 is made up of 15 amino acids. The V gene's germline CDR1 is SGHRS and CDR2 YFSETQ. The CDR3 protein is CASRPRPGGVETQYF. The CDR3 DNA is TGCGCCAGCAGACCTCGACCCGGGGGGGTAGAGACCCAGTACTTC.

The rearrangement links TRBV2 to TRBJ2-5; D perhaps matches TRBD1 (6 bases). From germline, CDR1 is SNHLY and CDR2 FYNNEI. The V gene lost 1 base and the J gene lost 3 bases, with 9 bases spanning the gap. CDR3 length: 14 residues. The CDR3 loop is CASSEGTAKETQYF. Written as DNA, the CDR3 is TGTGCCAGCAGTGAAGGGACAGCTAAAGAGACCCAGTACTTC.

This clone was counted a single time. This same CDR3 is encoded by further DNA sequences in the sample. The chain joins TRBV7-9 to TRBJ1-1; D not resolved. Germline V gives CDR1 SEHNR, CDR2 FQNEAQ (reference sequence). Trimming took off 1 base at V and 0 bases at J, with 6 bases between the two ends. The CDR3 contains 14 residues. CDR3 protein: CASSLGSMNTEAFF. The CDR3 nucleotides are TGTGCCAGCAGCTTAGGGAGTATGAACACTGAAGCTTTCTTT.

V usage is TRBV7-6 and J usage is TRBJ2-5, with D possibly called TRBD1 or TRBD2 (7 bases each). CDR1 is SGHVS, CDR2 FNYEAQ, per germline. The CDR3 runs 15 residues. Trimming took 3 bases from V and 0 from J, leaving 11 bases between them. The CDR3 DNA is TGTGCCAGCAGCTTCTCAGGGGGGGACCAAGAGACCCAGTACTTC. It specifies CASSFSGGDQETQYF.

The CDR3 is CASSFAVGPEAFF. As DNA, the CDR3 is TGTGCCAGCAGCTTCGCCGTAGGCCCTGAAGCTTTCTTT. V is TRBV5-6 and J is TRBJ1-1; no definite D call. From germline, CDR1 is SGHDT and CDR2 YYEEEE. Between the trimmed V and J ends, which lost 2 bases and 6 bases, there was a span of 11 bases. The CDR3 is 13 residues long.

Only one count was recorded for this clone. The chain links TRBV2 to TRBJ2-7; maybe TRBD2 (5 bases). V lost 5 bases, J lost 4 bases, and 9 bases lay in between. The CDR3 length is 12 residues. The germline V gene has CDR1 SNHLY and CDR2 FYNNEI. The CDR3: CASSPEGYEQYF. The DNA for the CDR3 is TGTGCCAGCAGTCCCGAGGGATACGAGCAGTACTTC. Full variable domain (missing parts from reference TRBV2 and TRBJ2-7): EPEVTQTPSHQVTQMGQEVILRCVPISNHLYFYWYRQILGQKVEFLVSFYNNEISEKSEIFDDQFSVERPDGSNFTLKIRSTKLEDSAMYFCASSPEGYEQYFGPGTRLTVT.

The chain recombines TRBV10-3 with TRBJ2-5; either TRBD1 or TRBD2 may supply D (5 bases each). CDR1 and CDR2 (germline): ENHRY, SYGVKD. CDR3 length: 15 amino acids. Trimming removed 0 bases from V and 6 bases from J, with 14 bases in between. The CDR3 region is CAISESNGASKTQYF. In DNA, the CDR3 is TGTGCCATCAGTGAGTCGAACGGGGCGTCGAAGACCCAGTACTTC.

The table lists this clone with a count of one. The rearrangement joins TRBV12-5 to TRBJ1-6; 9 bases match TRBD1. The CDR3 spans 16 residues. Germline loops: CDR1 LGHNT, CDR2 FRNRAP. Trimming took 4 bases from V and 5 from J; bases not matched to a gene: 6. CDR3 sequence (DNA): TGTGCTAGTGGTTCTTCCCGACAGGGGGATAATTCACCCCTCCACTTT. Protein product: CASGSSRQGDNSPLHF.

V and J are TRBV7-9 and TRBJ2-1, with 8 bases lining up with TRBD1. CDR3 length: 16 residues. J gave up 1 base and V 4 bases, and 6 bases lay outside the gene matches. The germline CDR1 and CDR2 sequences are SEHNR and FQNEAQ (reference sequence). This CDR3 is CASSSRQGTSYNEQFF. DNA of the CDR3: TGTGCCAGCAGCTCCCGACAGGGGACATCCTACAATGAGCAGTTCTTC.

For this clone: Other DNA sequences in this specimen translate into the identical CDR3. The V and J genes are TRBV7-2 and TRBJ2-2; D unclear. With 3 bases removed from V and 3 bases from J, the gap between germline ends came to 2 bases. Germline assignment: CDR1 SGHTA and CDR2 FQGNSA. The CDR3 length is 12 residues. DNA of the CDR3: TGTGCCAGCAGCTTCTACACCGGGGAGCTGTTTTTT. Protein sequence: CASSFYTGELFF.